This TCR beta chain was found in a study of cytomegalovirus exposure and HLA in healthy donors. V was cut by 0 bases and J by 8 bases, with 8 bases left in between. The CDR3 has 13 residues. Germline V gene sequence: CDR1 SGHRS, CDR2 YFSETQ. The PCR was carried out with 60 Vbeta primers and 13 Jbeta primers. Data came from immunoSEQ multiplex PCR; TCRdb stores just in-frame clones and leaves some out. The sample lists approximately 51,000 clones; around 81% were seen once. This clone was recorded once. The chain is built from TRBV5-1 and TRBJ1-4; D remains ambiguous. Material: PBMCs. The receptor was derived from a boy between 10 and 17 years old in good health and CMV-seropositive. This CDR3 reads CASSLAPAEKLFF. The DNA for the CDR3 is TGCGCCAGCAGCTTGGCCCCTGCGGAAAAACTGTTTTTT.